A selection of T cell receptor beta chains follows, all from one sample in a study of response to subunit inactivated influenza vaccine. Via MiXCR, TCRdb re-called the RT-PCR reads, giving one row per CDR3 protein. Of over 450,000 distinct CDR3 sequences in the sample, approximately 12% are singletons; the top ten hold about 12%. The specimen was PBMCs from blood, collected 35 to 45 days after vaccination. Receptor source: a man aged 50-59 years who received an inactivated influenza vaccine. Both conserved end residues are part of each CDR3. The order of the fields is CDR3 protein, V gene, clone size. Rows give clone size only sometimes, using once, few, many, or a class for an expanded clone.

CDR3 protein: CASSQDGGFYNEQFF; V gene: TRBV3-1; clone size: -
CDR3 protein: CASSSNAGQGYEQYF; V gene: TRBV7-9; clone size: -
CDR3 protein: CASSLFLSSGELFF; V gene: TRBV7-2; clone size: many
CDR3 protein: CASSQQRSSTDTQYF; V gene: TRBV4-3; clone size: -
CDR3 protein: CASSGTGAPTEAFF; V gene: TRBV5-1; clone size: -
CDR3 protein: CSARDGGLLYEQYF; V gene: TRBV20-1; clone size: few
CDR3 protein: CASSQGTEGREKLFF; V gene: TRBV5-1; clone size: many
CDR3 protein: CASSLEAEQSSYEQYF; V gene: TRBV5-1; clone size: -
CDR3 protein: CASNPGLVDEQYF; V gene: TRBV7-9; clone size: few
CDR3 protein: CASSSQQGGVYEQYF; V gene: TRBV7-2; clone size: -
CDR3 protein: CSVEVAEGGTYEQYF; V gene: TRBV29-1; clone size: many
CDR3 protein: CATSRGGTGELFF; V gene: TRBV15; clone size: once
CDR3 protein: CAISESTAGTYYGYTF; V gene: TRBV10-3; clone size: many
CDR3 protein: CASSSLRGAALTGELFF; V gene: TRBV12-3/TRBV12-4; clone size: many
CDR3 protein: CASSFQSTLKYNEQFF; V gene: TRBV5-1; clone size: -
CDR3 protein: CASSVLTGSETQYF; V gene: TRBV5-6; clone size: few
CDR3 protein: CASSFILAGAETQYF; V gene: TRBV12-3/TRBV12-4; clone size: many
CDR3 protein: CSARDAEVLGDNQPQHF; V gene: TRBV20-1; clone size: few
CDR3 protein: CASTTGHGTQETQYF; V gene: TRBV5-1; clone size: few
CDR3 protein: CSASRGGSVYEQYF; V gene: TRBV20-1; clone size: few
CDR3 protein: CASSQKDTTWETQYF; V gene: TRBV7-2; clone size: few
CDR3 protein: CASSPRRVPYNEQFF; V gene: TRBV7-8; clone size: -
CDR3 protein: CASSTLGTAYEEPQHF; V gene: TRBV12-3/TRBV12-4; clone size: few
CDR3 protein: CASSPLARIYEQYF; V gene: TRBV18; clone size: few
CDR3 protein: CAVGGGAINPFGYTF; V gene: TRBV7-8; clone size: -
CDR3 protein: CASRENPGKRSYEQYF; V gene: TRBV12-3/TRBV12-4; clone size: many
CDR3 protein: CASSFRAGTGLQPQHF; V gene: TRBV6-5; clone size: -
CDR3 protein: CASSLSGGSPTREQYF; V gene: TRBV27; clone size: -
CDR3 protein: CASSTTGSAGTGELFF; V gene: TRBV12-3/TRBV12-4; clone size: -